The 29 T cell receptor beta chains in this list originate from one sample, sequenced in a study of CD8+CD57+ T cells in acquired aplastic anemia. Patients included in sequencing had previously demonstrated CD8+CD57+ cell expansion by flow cytometry. TCR beta VDJ and CDR3 were profiled, and genomic DNA was the template. TCRdb passed the reads through MiXCR, listing each CDR3 protein once. The table lists roughly 190,000 distinct CDR3 sequences, roughly half of them singletons. Material: sorted CD4+, CD8+, or CD8+CD57+ T cells (not recorded which) from PBMCs. These receptors were taken from a human donor with aplastic anemia.

This clonotype was counted a few times. The chain couples TRBV7-9 to TRBJ2-3; TRBD1 might be the D (5 bases). The CDR3 sequence is 13 residues long. Trimming stripped 5 bases from V and 4 bases from J, with 10 bases between. Germline-derived CDR1 and CDR2 are SEHNR and FQNEAQ (reference sequence). The CDR3 sequence is CASSIQDADTQYF. Here the CDR3 DNA reads TGTGCCAGCAGCATACAGGACGCAGATACGCAGTATTTT.

The rearrangement uses TRBV3-1 and TRBJ2-6, with 8 bases aligning to TRBD1. Germline V gene lookup returns CDR1 LGHDT and CDR2 YNNKEL (reference sequence). The CDR3 covers 17 residues. Trimming at V came to 7 bases and at J to 0 bases, leaving 8 bases not matched to a gene. The CDR3 DNA reads TGTGCCAGCACCTTAGGACAGGGCCGCTCTGGGGCCAACGTCCTGACTTTC. Translated: CASTLGQGRSGANVLTF.

This clonotype has ten or more counts. The rearrangement joins TRBV9 to TRBJ2-1; 10 nucleotides agree with TRBD2. CDR3 length: 15 amino acids. The germline V gene has CDR1 SGDLS and CDR2 YYNGEE. The junction had 2 bases not matched to a gene; V was cut back by 3 bases and J by 2 bases. CDR3 protein: CASSALAGAYNEQFF. Here the CDR3 DNA reads TGTGCCAGCAGCGCTCTAGCGGGAGCCTACAATGAGCAGTTCTTC. Full variable domain (missing parts from reference TRBV9 and TRBJ2-1): DSGVTQTPKHLITATGQRVTLRCSPRSGDLSVYWYQQSLDQGLQFLIQYYNGEERAKGNILERFSAQQFPDLHSELNLSSLELGDSALYFCASSALAGAYNEQFFGPGTRLTVL.

The V gene is TRBV7-8, the J gene TRBJ2-7; D not resolved. The CDR3 contains 14 residues. The germline gives CDR1 SGHVS, CDR2 FQNEAQ. The germline V and J ends were trimmed by 7 bases and 4 bases, with 17 bases remaining between them. The CDR3 bases are TGTGCCAGCACCTCCTCTCGCGAGAGTTACGAGCAGTACTTC. Its translation: CASTSSRESYEQYF.

This clonotype was found many times. This CDR3 is CATSRDRSLYSNQPQHF. In DNA form, the CDR3 reads TGTGCCACCAGCAGAGACAGGTCGTTGTATAGCAATCAGCCCCAGCATTTT. This chain joins TRBV15 and TRBJ1-5; D is undetermined. Trimming cost V 0 bases and J 0 bases, with 12 bases left between them. CDR1 LNHNV and CDR2 YYDKDF come from the germline V gene (reference sequence). The CDR3 spans 17 residues.

The chain couples TRBV24-1 to TRBJ2-5; tentative D call: TRBD2 (6 bases). CDR1 is KGHDR, CDR2 SFDVKD, per germline. The CDR3 runs 15 residues. Deletions cut 0 bases from V and 1 base from J, with 8 bases between. The CDR3 reads CATSDLRGTQETQYF. As DNA, the CDR3 is TGTGCCACCAGTGATTTGCGGGGGACCCAAGAGACCCAGTACTTC.

The V call is TRBV19, the J call TRBJ1-6; D is unresolved. Per the germline V gene, CDR1 is LNHDA and CDR2 is SQIVND (reference sequence). This CDR3 has 13 residues. V was shortened by 3 bases and J by 6 bases, with 6 bases between the two germline ends. The CDR3 DNA reads TGTGCCAGTAGTATGACCATTAATTCACCCCTCCACTTT. It encodes CASSMTINSPLHF.

This clonotype was picked up one time. Possible read error: a much larger clone is one base away. The chain employs TRBV12-3 or TRBV12-4 and TRBJ2-1; 9 bases map to TRBD2. The CDR3 totals 17 residues. The ends lost 5 bases at V and 7 bases at J; junction bases unmatched: 15. The DNA for the CDR3 is TGTGCCAGCAGTATCAATTTAGCGGGAGCTTCTTCGAATGAGCAGTTCTTC. Translated: CASSINLAGASSNEQFF.

Worth noting for this clonotype: A much larger clone is a single base away; this may be a read error. The rearrangement links TRBV12-3 or TRBV12-4 to TRBJ1-1; D might be TRBD1 (5 bases). Between the trimmed V and J ends, which lost 8 bases and 5 bases, there was a span of 18 bases. The CDR3 is 14 amino acids. CDR3 in DNA: TGTGCCAGCGGCCTGTCCGGCGGGGGAACTGAAGCTTTCTTT. It specifies CASGLSGGGTEAFF.

This clonotype came up many times. V is TRBV5-4 and J is TRBJ1-1; no firm D call. The CDR3 spans 18 residues. Germline V gene sequence: CDR1 SGHNT, CDR2 YYREEE (reference sequence). V was cut by 2 bases and J by 0 bases, with 20 bases left in between. CDR3 protein: CASSFDLQLTSMNTEAFF. CDR3 nucleotides: TGTGCCAGCAGCTTCGATCTTCAACTCACGTCGATGAACACTGAAGCTTTCTTT.

The CDR3 loop is CASRLGQETQYF. The CDR3 nucleotides are TGTGCCAGCAGACTAGGACAAGAGACCCAGTACTTC. The chain combines TRBV15 with TRBJ2-5; a possible D gene is TRBD2 (6 bases). CDR3 size: 12 residues. With 10 bases removed from V and 2 bases from J, the gap between germline ends came to 11 bases. Germline values: CDR1 LNHNV, CDR2 YYDKDF (reference sequence).

CDR3 sequence: CASSLENPVEQYF. DNA for the CDR3: TGTGCCAGCAGCTTAGAAAACCCCGTGGAGCAGTACTTC. The V gene is TRBV11-2, the J gene TRBJ2-7; D not certain. The CDR3 is 13 residues long. The ends were cut back, 0 bases at V and 7 bases at J, with 10 bases in the middle. The germline V gene encodes CDR1 SGHAT and CDR2 FQNNGV.

The J gene is TRBJ2-5, the V gene TRBV5-1, with 9 bases that match TRBD1. Germline V gives CDR1 SGHRS, CDR2 YFSETQ. The CDR3 extends over 14 amino acids. Unmatched junction bases numbered 0, after V lost 0 bases and J lost 3 bases. For the CDR3, the DNA is TGCGCCAGCAGCTTGGGGACAGGGGAAGAGACCCAGTACTTC. Protein: CASSLGTGEETQYF.

The V call is TRBV7-8, the J call TRBJ1-2; TRBD1 is a possible D gene (6 bases). V was trimmed by 6 bases and J by 6 bases, leaving 14 bases between them. CDR1 SGHVS and CDR2 FQNEAQ come from the germline V gene. The CDR3 has 13 amino acids. The CDR3 loop reads CASSPDSNDGYTF. The CDR3 nucleotides read TGTGCCAGCAGTCCGGACAGCAACGATGGCTACACCTTC. Combining the CDR3 with reference TRBV7-8 and TRBJ1-2 gives the whole variable domain GAGVSQSPRYKVAKRGQDVALRCDPISGHVSLFWYQQALGQGPEFLTYFQNEAQLDKSGLPSDRFFAERPEGSVSTLKIQRTQQEDSAVYLCASSPDSNDGYTFGSGTRLTVV.

The rearrangement joins TRBV6-1 to TRBJ2-3; 7 nucleotides agree with TRBD2. This CDR3 comprises 13 residues. Looked up from germline, CDR1 is MNHNS and CDR2 is SASEGT. J lost 4 bases, V lost 7 bases, and 5 bases had no gene match. CDR3 amino acids: CASIKRGSDTQYF. CDR3 sequence (DNA): TGTGCCAGCATAAAGCGGGGCTCAGATACGCAGTATTTT.

V gene TRBV24-1 combines with J gene TRBJ2-2; D is uncertain. V lost 2 bases, J lost 5 bases, and 11 bases lay in between. The germline CDR1 and CDR2 sequences are KGHDR and SFDVKD. The CDR3 spans 15 residues. The CDR3 loop reads CATSDSWSVTGELFF. In DNA, the CDR3 is TGTGCCACCAGTGATTCCTGGTCCGTTACCGGGGAGCTGTTTTTT.

Details on this clonotype: An end of the junction does not agree with germline; a read error may underlie this. The chain links TRBV2 to TRBJ1-3; D is possibly TRBD1 (6 bases). The CDR3 sequence is 15 residues long. Germline V gives CDR1 SNHLY, CDR2 FYNNEI. The DNA of the CDR3 is TGTGTCAGCAGGGAGAGACAGGTTCCAGGAAACACCATATATTTT. The encoded protein is CVSRERQVPGNTIYF.

This clonotype was seen repeatedly, ten times or more. The chain recombines TRBV6-6 with TRBJ2-5; D uncertain. This CDR3 has 11 residues. Germline assignment: CDR1 MNHNY and CDR2 SVGAGI (reference sequence). V was shortened by 3 bases and J by 5 bases, with 4 bases between the two germline ends. CDR3 region: CASSYGETQYF. As DNA, the CDR3 is TGTGCCAGCAGTTATGGGGAGACCCAGTACTTC.

The chain carries TRBV10-1 and TRBJ2-7, with D maybe TRBD1 (5 bases). V dropped 5 bases and J dropped 0 bases, with 11 bases sitting between them. CDR3 size: 14 residues. Per germline, CDR1 WNHNN and CDR2 SYGVQD (reference sequence). The CDR3 DNA follows: TGCGCCAGCAGTTCCCTCAGGGACTCCTACGAGCAGTACTTC. Its translation: CASSSLRDSYEQYF.

V is TRBV2 and J is TRBJ1-2; D may be TRBD1 (6 bases). This CDR3 is 17 amino acids long. Germline V CDR1 and CDR2: SNHLY, FYNNEI. V was clipped by 3 bases and J by 0 bases, with 17 bases between them. The CDR3 region has the DNA TGTGCCAGCAGTGAGGGACACCCAATTTTCTCTAACTATGGCTACACCTTC. This sequence encodes CASSEGHPIFSNYGYTF.

This rearrangement joins TRBV20-1 to TRBJ2-3, with a possible D match to TRBD2 (6 bases). CDR3 length: 16 amino acids. Germline values: CDR1 DFQATT, CDR2 SNEGSKA (reference sequence). V was shortened by 0 bases and J by 7 bases, with 20 bases between the two germline ends. As DNA, the CDR3 is TGCAGTGCTAGAGATCACACTAGCCCCATGGGTTATACGCAGTATTTT. This sequence encodes CSARDHTSPMGYTQYF.

The chain joins TRBV4-2 to TRBJ2-1; D gene ambiguous. Trimming shortened V by 0 bases and J by 10 bases, and 19 bases separated the two germline ends. CDR1 is LGHNA, CDR2 YNFKEQ, per germline. The CDR3 runs 16 residues. CDR3 sequence: CASSQERLAGVLEQFF. CDR3 bases: TGTGCCAGCAGCCAAGAGAGGTTAGCTGGAGTACTCGAGCAGTTCTTC.

This clonotype is a singleton in its sample. This chain connects TRBV2 to TRBJ1-3; D is undetermined. The germline V and J ends were trimmed by 4 bases and 6 bases, with 13 bases remaining between them. Germline CDR1 reads SNHLY; CDR2 reads FYNNEI. The CDR3 spans 14 residues. This CDR3 reads CASSVSTGENTIYF. The CDR3 bases are TGTGCCAGCAGTGTGAGTACGGGAGAAAACACCATATATTTT. Full variable domain (outside the CDR3, taken from reference TRBV2 and TRBJ1-3): EPEVTQTPSHQVTQMGQEVILRCVPISNHLYFYWYRQILGQKVEFLVSFYNNEISEKSEIFDDQFSVERPDGSNFTLKIRSTKLEDSAMYFCASSVSTGENTIYFGEGSWLTVV.

The chain is built from TRBV20-1 and TRBJ1-1; D perhaps matches TRBD1 (6 bases). The CDR3 covers 15 residues. CDR1 and CDR2 from the germline V gene are DFQATT and SNEGSKA (reference sequence). V dropped 3 bases and J dropped 0 bases, with 14 bases sitting between them. The CDR3 nucleotides are TGCAGTGCTAGGGGGCGGGGACAAATGAACACTGAAGCTTTCTTT. This sequence encodes CSARGRGQMNTEAFF.

This clonotype was observed a few times. This clone may be a read error of a much larger clone one base away. The chain links TRBV12-3 or TRBV12-4 to TRBJ2-5; D call uncertain. The CDR3 covers 14 residues. V lost 3 bases and J lost 4, with 12 bases in between. CDR3 residues: CASSLADARETQYF. The CDR3 DNA follows: TGTGCCAGCAGTTTGGCAGACGCAAGAGAGACCCAGTACTTC.

To note about this clonotype: An end of the junction differs from the germline gene, which may be a read error. The chain recombines TRBV11-2 with TRBJ2-7, with 8 bases that match TRBD2. The germline V gene has CDR1 SGHAT and CDR2 FQNNGV. The CDR3 length is 16 residues. This CDR3 is CAGSLGQSGSSYEQYF. The CDR3 nucleotides read TGTGCCGGCAGCTTGGGCCAAAGCGGGAGTAGTTACGAGCAGTACTTC.

This chain joins TRBV7-4 and TRBJ1-6, with 10 bases lining up with TRBD1. J was trimmed by 0 bases and V by 3 bases; bases with no gene match: 2. The CDR3 is made up of 17 amino acids. Germline V CDR1 and CDR2: SGHVT, SQSDAQ. Written as DNA, the CDR3 is TGTGCCAGCAGCTTTGGACAGGGGGACTCCTATAATTCACCCCTCCACTTT. Translation gives CASSFGQGDSYNSPLHF.

The chain combines TRBV24-1 with TRBJ2-2; D unresolved. This CDR3 contains 13 residues. Per germline, CDR1 KGHDR and CDR2 SFDVKD. Trimming removed 5 bases from V and 6 bases from J, with 9 bases in between. CDR3 sequence reads: CATSAPYSGELFF. The CDR3 DNA reads TGTGCCACCAGTGCCCCTTACTCCGGGGAGCTGTTTTTT.

This clonotype was detected only once. One junction end disagrees with the germline gene, perhaps due to a read error. This chain links TRBV9 with TRBJ2-5; D gene uncertain. Germline assignment: CDR1 SGDLS and CDR2 YYNGEE. The CDR3 totals 14 residues. The chain's CDR3 is CANSVMAAAETQYF. CDR3 DNA: TGTGCCAACAGCGTAATGGCGGCGGCAGAGACCCAGTACTTC.